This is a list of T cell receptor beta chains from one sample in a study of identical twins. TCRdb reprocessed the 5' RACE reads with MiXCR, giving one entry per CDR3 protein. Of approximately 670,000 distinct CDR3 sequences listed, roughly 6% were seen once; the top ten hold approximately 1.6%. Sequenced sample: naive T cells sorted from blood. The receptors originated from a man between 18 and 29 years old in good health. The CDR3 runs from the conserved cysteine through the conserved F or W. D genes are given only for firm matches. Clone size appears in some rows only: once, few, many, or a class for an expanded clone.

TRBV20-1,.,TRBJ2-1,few,TGCAGTGTTCCCGGGTCGGAGCTCTCCTACAATGAGCAGTTCTTC,CSVPGSELSYNEQFF
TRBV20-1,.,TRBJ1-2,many,TGCAGTGCCCTTTCTAGCAACTATGGCTACACCTTC,CSALSSNYGYTF
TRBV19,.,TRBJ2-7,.,TGTGCCAGTAGTATTTCAGGGAGGCTCTCCTACGAGCAGTACTTC,CASSISGRLSYEQYF
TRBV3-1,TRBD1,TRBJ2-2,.,TGTGCCAGCAGCCCGCGAAACGACAGGGACACCGGGGAGCTGTTTTTT,CASSPRNDRDTGELFF
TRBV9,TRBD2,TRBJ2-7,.,TGTGCCAGCAGCGGAGCGGGAGGGCTCCCCTACGAGCAGTACTTC,CASSGAGGLPYEQYF
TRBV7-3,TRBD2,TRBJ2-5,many,TGTGCCAGCAGCATGGGACTACAAGAGACCCAGTACTTC,CASSMGLQETQYF
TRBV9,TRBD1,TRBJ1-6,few,TGTGCCAGCAGCCCGGGAGGCAGGGGGAAGAATTCACCCCTCCACTTT,CASSPGGRGKNSPLHF
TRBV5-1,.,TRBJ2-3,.,TGCGCCAGCAGCGCAGGGCCCCATGATACGCAGTATTTT,CASSAGPHDTQYF
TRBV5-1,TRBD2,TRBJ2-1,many,TGCGCCAGCAGCTTGGAACCCAGCGGGATTTACAATGAGCAGTTCTTC,CASSLEPSGIYNEQFF
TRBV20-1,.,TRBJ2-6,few,TGCAGTGCTAGGGGATACAATCCTGGGGCCAACGTCCTGACTTTC,CSARGYNPGANVLTF
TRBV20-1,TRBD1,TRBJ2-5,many,TGCAGTGCCTTACAGGGGGCACGGGAGACCCAGTACTTC,CSALQGARETQYF
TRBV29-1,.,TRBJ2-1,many,TGCAGCGTTGAAGGGAAGGGGCAGTTCTTC,CSVEGKGQFF
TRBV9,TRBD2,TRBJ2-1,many,TGTGCCAGCAGCGCCCGGACTAGCGGGATAAAAGATGAGCAGTTCTTC,CASSARTSGIKDEQFF
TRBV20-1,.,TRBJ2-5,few,TGCAGTGCTGGACAGGGGGCAGCGGGAGGGCCGGGGGAGACCCAGTACTTC,CSAGQGAAGGPGETQYF
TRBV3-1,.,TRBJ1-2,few,TGTGCCAGCAGCCATCGACAGTTATATGGCTACACCTTC,CASSHRQLYGYTF
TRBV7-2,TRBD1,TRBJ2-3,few,TGTGCCAGCAGCCCGAGACGTTTGACAGGGACAGATACGCAGTATTTT,CASSPRRLTGTDTQYF
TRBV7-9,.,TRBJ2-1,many,TGTGCCAGCAGCTCACGGCGGGGGCCCAATGAGCAGTTCTTC,CASSSRRGPNEQFF
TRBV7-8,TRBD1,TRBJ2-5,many,TGTGCCAGCAGCCCGGCCCTTCAGGGGGTCCGAGAGACCCAGTACTTC,CASSPALQGVRETQYF
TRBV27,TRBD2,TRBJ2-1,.,TGTGCCAGCAGTCACCCTAGCGGGAGCGTCAATGAGCAGTTCTTC,CASSHPSGSVNEQFF